This TCR beta chain was observed in a study of blood T cell repertoires in COVID-19. For the study at large: Samples of COVID-19 (acute and convalescent) were obtained from the United States, Italy and Spain.

This CDR3 contains 13 residues. Germline V CDR1 and CDR2: GTSNPN, SVGIG (reference sequence). V lost 1 base and J 2 bases, leaving 7 bases between the germline ends. While infection was still active, Seattle patients were enrolled and then followed longitudinally. Clones were read by immunoSEQ multiplex PCR, and TCRdb kept only the in-frame ones, dropping some. This table has hundreds of thousands of clones, 89% appearing once. The sequence came from a man younger than 30 with COVID-19, enrolled during active disease. This chain links TRBV30 with TRBJ2-3, with D perhaps matching TRBD1 (5 bases). Sequencing used peripheral blood. The CDR3: CAWSGQITDTQYF. CDR3 nucleotide sequence: TGTGCCTGGAGTGGACAGATCACAGATACGCAGTATTTT.